This T cell receptor beta chain is drawn from a study of cytomegalovirus exposure and HLA in healthy donors. The study, taken as a whole, reports: A prior analysis recorded that most TCR beta V segments were productive about 87% or about 30% of the time. There was a cluster of highly shared sequence variants that was likely a sequencing artifact. The number of N-insertions in an Asian-associated ancestry cluster was reportedly below the roughly 700-donor mean in a later analysis. Researchers catalogued some 160 TCR beta chains as cytomegalovirus-associated.

J gave up 7 bases and V 1 base, and 6 bases lay outside the gene matches. Germline loops: CDR1 KGHSH, CDR2 LQKENI. The CDR3 consists of 15 residues. The PCR made use of 60 Vbeta and 13 Jbeta primers. Generated by immunoSEQ multiplex PCR, the TCRdb table keeps only in-frame clones and is missing some. The sample contains 75,000 to 95,000 clones, roughly three fifths of which appear only once. To note about this clone: The antigen is undetermined.

The rearrangement uses TRBV18 and TRBJ1-5; TRBD1 matches 8 bases. The TCR was taken from a man aged 25-45 years in good health and CMV-seronegative. The specimen sequenced was PBMCs. The CDR3 region has the DNA TGTGCCAGCTCACCACGCGACAGGGGCGGGCAGCCCCAGCATTTT. It yields the protein CASSPRDRGGQPQHF.